This T cell receptor (beta chain) was profiled in a study of graft-versus-host responses after intestinal transplantation. About the research overall: Transplant recipients had multivisceral, liver-intestinal, or isolated intestinal grafts. The whole recipient group had anti-thymocyte globulin induction followed by tacrolimus and steroids for about three years.

To note about this clone: Its matching antigen is unknown.

CDR1 and CDR2 from the germline V gene are LNHDA and SQIVND (reference sequence). The CDR3 length is 13 residues. The germline V and J ends were trimmed by 1 base and 7 bases, with 7 bases remaining between them. The table came from immunoSEQ multiplex PCR; TCRdb's copy has only in-frame clones and leaves some out. The table has approximately 75,000 clones, around 87% seen once. V and J are TRBV19 and TRBJ2-2; D is uncertain. The sequencing here drew on unstimulated CD8+ T cells sorted from spleen or lymph node cells, taken before transplant. This sequence originates from a human donor who was the organ donor for an intestinal transplant. The CDR3 here is CASSIVSVGELFF. The CDR3 bases are TGTGCCAGTAGTATAGTATCGGTCGGGGAGCTGTTTTTT.